The 8 T cell receptor beta chains below all came from one sample that was sequenced in a study of T cells in Graves' hyperthyroidism and ophthalmopathy. TCR beta CDR3 regions were amplified from RNA. In the first-round RT-PCR of the TCR CDR3, the HTBI primer set was used. MiXCR, applied by TCRdb to the multiplex PCR reads, yields one record per CDR3 protein. This sample has about 530,000 distinct CDR3 sequences, with 15% to 20% found just once. The sample was blood. The receptors were gathered from a woman under 30 with Graves' ophthalmopathy.

In its sample, this clonotype was seen many times. The chain recombines TRBV20-1 with TRBJ2-7; the D gene is possibly TRBD1 (6 bases). The ends were cut back, 0 bases at V and 5 bases at J, with 20 bases in the middle. The CDR3 length is 16 residues. Germline-derived CDR1 and CDR2 are DFQATT and SNEGSKA (reference sequence). CDR3 DNA sequence: TGCAGTGCTAGAGATAGGGGACAAACAAATTCCAACGAGCAGTACTTC. The encoded protein is CSARDRGQTNSNEQYF.

This clonotype was observed at least ten times. Here the CDR3 DNA reads TGTGCCAGCAGCTTAGGGCCGGGACTAGCGGGGGTGGCCAATGAGCAGTTCTTC. Protein: CASSLGPGLAGVANEQFF. V is TRBV7-3 and J is TRBJ2-1, with TRBD2 identical over 14 bases. The CDR3 loop spans 18 amino acids. The ends lost 2 bases at V and 6 bases at J; junction bases unmatched: 9. Germline V lookup: CDR1 SGHTA, CDR2 FQGTGA.

There are a few counts of this clonotype. The chain is built from TRBV5-1 and TRBJ1-4; 7 nucleotides align to TRBD1. Germline V CDR1 and CDR2: SGHRS, YFSETQ. The CDR3 consists of 16 residues. The V and J ends lost 4 bases and 4 bases, in that order; junction bases with no gene match: 10. The CDR3 reads CASSKDRARGNEKLFF. The CDR3 region has the DNA TGCGCCAGCAGCAAAGACAGGGCCCGGGGTAATGAAAAACTGTTTTTT.

This clonotype has ten or more counts. The rearrangement joins TRBV28 to TRBJ1-1; D gene unclear. In germline, CDR1 is MDHEN, CDR2 SYDVKM. The CDR3 consists of 15 residues. Trimming took off 3 bases at V and 5 bases at J, with 16 bases between the two ends. The CDR3 sequence is CASSFRREEGTEAFF. Here the CDR3 DNA reads TGTGCCAGCAGTTTTCGGAGGGAGGAGGGAACTGAAGCTTTCTTT. The full variable domain, completed using reference TRBV28 and TRBJ1-1, is DVKVTQSSRYLVKRTGEKVFLECVQDMDHENMFWYRQDPGLGLRLIYFSYDVKMKEKGDIPEGYSVSREKKERFSLILESASTNQTSMYLCASSFRREEGTEAFFGQGTRLTVV.

The rearrangement uses TRBV20-1 and TRBJ2-2, with 14 bases fitting TRBD2. Germline CDR1 DFQATT, CDR2 SNEGSKA (reference sequence). There are 16 residues in the CDR3. V trimming: 5 bases; J trimming: 1 base; junction bases outside the gene matches: 3. The CDR3 reads CSARGLAGGNTGELFF. The CDR3 region has the DNA TGCAGTGCTCGCGGACTAGCGGGGGGGAACACCGGGGAGCTGTTTTTT.

This clonotype came up many times. This chain joins TRBV28 and TRBJ2-1, with 8 bases aligning to TRBD2. The germline CDR1 and CDR2 sequences are MDHEN and SYDVKM. The J segment lost 0 bases and the V segment lost 6 bases, leaving 7 bases of the junction unmatched. This CDR3 is built from 16 residues. CDR3 nucleotides: TGTGCCAGCAGCTCCTCCGGGACTAGCTCCTACAATGAGCAGTTCTTC. Protein: CASSSSGTSSYNEQFF.

This clonotype was counted only a few times. The V call is TRBV9, the J call TRBJ2-5; 9 bases are shared with TRBD1. V was pared by 3 bases and J by 7 bases, with 4 bases of the junction left unmatched. Germline CDR1 is SGDLS and CDR2 is YYNGEE. This CDR3 contains 13 residues. This CDR3 reads CASSETGGGTQYF. CDR3 nucleotide sequence: TGTGCCAGCAGCGAGACAGGGGGAGGGACCCAGTACTTC.

This clonotype came up many times. The rearrangement links TRBV29-1 to TRBJ2-3, with 8 bases fitting TRBD1. The junction had 5 bases not matched to a gene; V was cut back by 6 bases and J by 3 bases. Per germline, CDR1 SQVTM and CDR2 ANQGSEA. This CDR3 spans 13 amino acids. CDR3 loop: CSVVTGVTDTQYF. The DNA of the CDR3 is TGCAGCGTAGTGACAGGGGTGACAGATACGCAGTATTTT.